The T cell receptor (beta chain) described here comes from a study of control samples from healthy donors and cancer patients. Trimming cost V 5 bases and J 8 bases, with 12 bases left between them. This CDR3 region has 12 residues. The method was immunoSEQ multiplex PCR; TCRdb's version includes in-frame clones alone and lacks a portion of them. The sample includes roughly 130,000 clones, just under 95% of them seen just once. This rearrangement joins TRBV12-3 or TRBV12-4 to TRBJ1-2; a possible D gene is TRBD1 (6 bases). The specimen was blood. The source is a man aged 25-40 years in good health. In DNA, the CDR3 is TGTGCCAGCAGTGCAGGACAGAGGGGCTACACCTTC. Amino acid sequence: CASSAGQRGYTF.